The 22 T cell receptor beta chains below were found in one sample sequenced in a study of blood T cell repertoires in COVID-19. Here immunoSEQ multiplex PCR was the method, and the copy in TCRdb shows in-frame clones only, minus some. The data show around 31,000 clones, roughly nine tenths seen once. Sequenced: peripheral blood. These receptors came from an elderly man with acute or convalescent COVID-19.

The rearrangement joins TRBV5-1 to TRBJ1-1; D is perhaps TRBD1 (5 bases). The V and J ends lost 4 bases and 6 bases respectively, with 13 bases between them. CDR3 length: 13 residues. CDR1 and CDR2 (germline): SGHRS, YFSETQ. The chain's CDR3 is CASSQAGNPEAFF. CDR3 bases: TGCGCCAGCAGCCAGGCAGGGAATCCTGAAGCTTTCTTT.

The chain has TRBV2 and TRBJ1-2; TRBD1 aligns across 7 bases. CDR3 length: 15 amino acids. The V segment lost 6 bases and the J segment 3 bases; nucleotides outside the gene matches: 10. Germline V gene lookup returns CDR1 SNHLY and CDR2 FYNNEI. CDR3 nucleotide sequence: TGTGCCAGCAGATTCGACAGGGACCCTGACTATGGCTACACCTTC. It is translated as CASRFDRDPDYGYTF. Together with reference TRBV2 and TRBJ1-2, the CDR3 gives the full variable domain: EPEVTQTPSHQVTQMGQEVILRCVPISNHLYFYWYRQILGQKVEFLVSFYNNEISEKSEIFDDQFSVERPDGSNFTLKIRSTKLEDSAMYFCASRFDRDPDYGYTFGSGTRLTVV.

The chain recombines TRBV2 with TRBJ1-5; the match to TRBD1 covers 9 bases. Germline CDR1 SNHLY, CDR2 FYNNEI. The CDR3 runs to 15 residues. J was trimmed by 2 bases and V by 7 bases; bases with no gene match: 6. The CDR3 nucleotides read TGTGCCAGCAAGCCGGACAGGGGCGGCAATCAGCCCCAGCATTTT. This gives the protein CASKPDRGGNQPQHF.

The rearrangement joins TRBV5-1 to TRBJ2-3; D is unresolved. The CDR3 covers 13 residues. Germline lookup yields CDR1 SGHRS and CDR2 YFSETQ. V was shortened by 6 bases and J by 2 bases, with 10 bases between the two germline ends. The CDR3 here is CASTYPNTDTQYF. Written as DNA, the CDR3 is TGCGCCAGCACCTATCCGAACACAGATACGCAGTATTTT.

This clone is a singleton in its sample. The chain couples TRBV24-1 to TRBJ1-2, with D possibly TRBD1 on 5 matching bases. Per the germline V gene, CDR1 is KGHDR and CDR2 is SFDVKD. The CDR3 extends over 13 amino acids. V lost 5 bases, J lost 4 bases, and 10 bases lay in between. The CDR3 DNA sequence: TGTGCCACCAGTGTAGCAGGGCGCTATGGCTACACCTTC. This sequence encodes CATSVAGRYGYTF.

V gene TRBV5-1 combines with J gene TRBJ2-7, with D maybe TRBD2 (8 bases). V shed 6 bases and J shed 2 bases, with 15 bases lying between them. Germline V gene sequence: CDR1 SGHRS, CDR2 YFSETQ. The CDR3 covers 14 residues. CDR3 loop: CASTTGTSPYEQYF. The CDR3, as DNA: TGCGCCAGCACGACAGGGACTAGTCCCTACGAGCAGTACTTC.

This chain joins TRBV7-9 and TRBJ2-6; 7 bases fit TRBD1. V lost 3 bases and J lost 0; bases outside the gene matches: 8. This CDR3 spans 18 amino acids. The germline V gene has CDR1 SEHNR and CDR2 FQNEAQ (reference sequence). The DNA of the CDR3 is TGTGCCAGCAGCTTCTCCAGGGGGTACACCTCTGGGGCCAACGTCCTGACTTTC. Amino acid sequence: CASSFSRGYTSGANVLTF.

CDR3 amino acids: CASSFPLQGRKAFF. CDR3 in DNA: TGTGCCAGCAGCTTTCCCTTACAGGGCCGGAAAGCTTTCTTT. The chain links TRBV7-8 to TRBJ1-1; TRBD1 is a possible D gene (6 bases). CDR3 length: 14 amino acids. Germline CDR1 is SGHVS and CDR2 is FQNEAQ. The V and J ends lost 3 bases and 9 bases respectively, with 17 bases between them.

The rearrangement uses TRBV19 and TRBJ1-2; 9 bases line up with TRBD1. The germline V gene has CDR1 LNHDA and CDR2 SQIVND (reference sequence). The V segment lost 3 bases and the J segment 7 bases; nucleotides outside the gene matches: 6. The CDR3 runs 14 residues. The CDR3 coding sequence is TGTGCCAGTAGTATGGGACAGGGATTTAGTGGCTACACCTTC. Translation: CASSMGQGFSGYTF.

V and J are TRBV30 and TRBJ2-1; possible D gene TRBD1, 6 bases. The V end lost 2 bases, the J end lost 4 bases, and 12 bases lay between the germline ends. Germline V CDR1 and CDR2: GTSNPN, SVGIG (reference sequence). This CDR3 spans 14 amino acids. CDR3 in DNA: TGTGCCTGGAGTCCAGGGGCAGGTTACAATGAGCAGTTCTTC. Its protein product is CAWSPGAGYNEQFF.

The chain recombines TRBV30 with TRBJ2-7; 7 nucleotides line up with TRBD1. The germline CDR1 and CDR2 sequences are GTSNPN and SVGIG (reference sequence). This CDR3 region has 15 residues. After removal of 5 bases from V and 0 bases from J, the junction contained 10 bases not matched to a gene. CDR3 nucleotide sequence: TGTGCCTGGGACGGGACAGCTGTATTCTCCTACGAGCAGTACTTC. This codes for CAWDGTAVFSYEQYF.

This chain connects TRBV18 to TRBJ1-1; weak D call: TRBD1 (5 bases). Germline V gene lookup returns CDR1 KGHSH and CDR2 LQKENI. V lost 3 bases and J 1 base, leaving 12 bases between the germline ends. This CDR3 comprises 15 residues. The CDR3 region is CASSPVTGGNTEAFF. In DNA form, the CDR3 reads TGTGCCAGCTCACCGGTAACAGGTGGGAACACTGAAGCTTTCTTT.

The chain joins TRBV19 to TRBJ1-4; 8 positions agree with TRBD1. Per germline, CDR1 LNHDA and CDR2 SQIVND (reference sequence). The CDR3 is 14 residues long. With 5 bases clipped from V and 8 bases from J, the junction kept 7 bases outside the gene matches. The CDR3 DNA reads TGTGCCAGTAGTTGGACAGGGAAGGACGAAAAACTGTTTTTT. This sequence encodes CASSWTGKDEKLFF.

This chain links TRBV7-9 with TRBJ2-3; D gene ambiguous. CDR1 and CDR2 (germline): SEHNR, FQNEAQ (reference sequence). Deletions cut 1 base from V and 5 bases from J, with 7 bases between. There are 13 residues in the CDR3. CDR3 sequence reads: CASSLELQDTQYF. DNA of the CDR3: TGTGCCAGCAGCTTAGAACTTCAAGATACGCAGTATTTT.

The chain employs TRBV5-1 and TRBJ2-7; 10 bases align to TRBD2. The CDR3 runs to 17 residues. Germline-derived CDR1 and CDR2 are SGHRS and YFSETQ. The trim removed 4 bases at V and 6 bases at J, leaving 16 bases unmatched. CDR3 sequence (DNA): TGCGCCAGCAGCCGGGAGGGTCCGCTAGCGGGGGTGAGCGAGCAGTACTTC. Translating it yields CASSREGPLAGVSEQYF.

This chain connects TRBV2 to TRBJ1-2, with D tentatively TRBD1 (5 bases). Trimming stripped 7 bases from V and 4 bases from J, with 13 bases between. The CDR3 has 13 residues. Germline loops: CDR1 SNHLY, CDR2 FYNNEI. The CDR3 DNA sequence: TGTGCCAGCACGCGGGAAGGGGCCTATGGCTACACCTTC. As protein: CASTREGAYGYTF.

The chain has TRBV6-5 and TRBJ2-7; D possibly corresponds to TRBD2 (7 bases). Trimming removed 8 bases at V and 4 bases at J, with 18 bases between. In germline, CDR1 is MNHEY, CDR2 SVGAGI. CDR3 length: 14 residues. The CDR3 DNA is TGTGCCAGCCTTCCCGGCGGGGGCAATTACGAGCAGTACTTC. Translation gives CASLPGGGNYEQYF.

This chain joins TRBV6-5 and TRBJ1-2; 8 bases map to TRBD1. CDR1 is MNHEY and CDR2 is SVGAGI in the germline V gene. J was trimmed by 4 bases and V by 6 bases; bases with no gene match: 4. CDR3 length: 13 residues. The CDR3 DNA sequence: TGTGCCAGCAGCAGACAGGGGCCCTATGGCTACACCTTC. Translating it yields CASSRQGPYGYTF.

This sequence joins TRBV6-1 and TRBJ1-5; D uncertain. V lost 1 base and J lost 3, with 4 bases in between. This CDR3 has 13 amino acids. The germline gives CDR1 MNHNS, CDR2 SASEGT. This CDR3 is CASSEGANQPQHF. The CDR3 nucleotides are TGTGCCAGCAGTGAAGGGGCCAATCAGCCCCAGCATTTT.

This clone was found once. CDR3 DNA: TGTGCCAGCAGGAACAGGGGGACAGATACGCAGTATTTT. Translation: CASRNRGTDTQYF. The genes are TRBV25-1 and TRBJ2-3, with TRBD1 identical over 8 bases. Unmatched junction bases numbered 2, after V lost 6 bases and J lost 3 bases. The CDR3 runs 13 residues. Germline V lookup: CDR1 MGHDK, CDR2 SYGVNS.

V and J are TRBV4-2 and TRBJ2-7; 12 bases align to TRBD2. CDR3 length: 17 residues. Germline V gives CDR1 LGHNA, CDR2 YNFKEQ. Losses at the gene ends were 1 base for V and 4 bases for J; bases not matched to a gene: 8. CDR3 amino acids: CASSQAWLAGGQYEQYF. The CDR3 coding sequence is TGTGCCAGCAGCCAAGCATGGCTAGCGGGGGGGCAATACGAGCAGTACTTC.

The DNA for the CDR3 is TGTGCCAGCAGTTTCACTCCTCAATACGCCTATGGCTACACCTTC. The encoded protein is CASSFTPQYAYGYTF. The chain carries TRBV6-5 and TRBJ1-2; D is undetermined. CDR3 length equals 15 residues. Germline V gives CDR1 MNHEY, CDR2 SVGAGI. Trimming took 4 bases from V and 4 from J, leaving 16 bases between them.